What follows are 26 T cell receptor beta chains derived from one specimen sequenced in a study of T cells in Graves' hyperthyroidism and ophthalmopathy (dated by TCRdb to about 2019). The protocol used for the library was multiplex PCR. Sequencing instrument: Illumina HiSeq 2000. The TCR beta CDR3 regions were amplified from the RNA transcripts. The first round of RT-PCR for the TCR CDR3 was performed with the HTBI primer set and the Qiagen OneStep RT-PCR kit. The public reads were run again by TCRdb, first through fastp at Q25 and then through MiXCR, and only productive beta chains were kept. Rows with one shared CDR3 protein collapse into an entry with the most common genes and DNA. Recorded for this sample are 450,000 to 500,000 distinct CDR3 sequences; roughly 23% of them occurred a single time. The ten biggest clones cover under 55% of the sample. The sequencing sample was made of blood. All receptors come from a woman in her 70s with Graves' ophthalmopathy.

V gene TRBV19 combines with J gene TRBJ2-7; D ambiguous. The CDR3 extends over 16 amino acids. The germline V and J ends were trimmed by 4 bases and 2 bases, with 18 bases remaining between them. Germline assignment: CDR1 LNHDA and CDR2 SQIVND (reference sequence). The CDR3 coding sequence is TGTGCCAGTAGTAGTGCGGTGTCCGGCCGGACCTACGAGCAGTACTTC. The encoded protein is CASSSAVSGRTYEQYF.

V usage is TRBV3-1 and J usage is TRBJ2-7; 12 bases are a match to TRBD2. This CDR3 region has 15 residues. J gave up 5 bases and V 4 bases, and 6 bases lay outside the gene matches. Germline V lookup: CDR1 LGHDT, CDR2 YNNKEL (reference sequence). For the CDR3, the DNA is TGTGCCAGCAGCCCGCTAGCGGGAGGGGGGAACGAGCAGTACTTC. It codes for CASSPLAGGGNEQYF.

For this clonotype: This could be a read error, since a much larger clone is one nucleotide away. This chain connects TRBV19 to TRBJ1-5; D not resolved. The ends were cut back, 5 bases at V and 7 bases at J, with 12 bases in the middle. Per the germline V gene, CDR1 is LNHDA and CDR2 is SQIVND (reference sequence). This CDR3 has 13 amino acids. This CDR3 reads CASSSTKVQPQHF. The CDR3 DNA follows: TGTGCCAGTAGTTCGACCAAAGTCCAGCCCCAGCATTTT.

The genes are TRBV19 and TRBJ2-1, with D maybe TRBD1 (5 bases). The ends were cut back, 3 bases at V and 4 bases at J, with 13 bases in the middle. The germline CDR1 and CDR2 sequences are LNHDA and SQIVND (reference sequence). CDR3 size: 15 residues. Written as DNA, the CDR3 is TGTGCCAGTAGTATGCCGATGGGGCTTTACAATGAGCAGTTCTTC. It is translated as CASSMPMGLYNEQFF. Full variable domain (missing parts from reference TRBV19 and TRBJ2-1): DGGITQSPKYLFRKEGQNVTLSCEQNLNHDAMYWYRQDPGQGLRLIYYSQIVNDFQKGDIAEGYSVSREKKESFPLTVTSAQKNPTAFYLCASSMPMGLYNEQFFGPGTRLTVL.

This clonotype was found many times. J is TRBJ2-5 and V is TRBV12-5; TRBD2 agrees at 9 bases. Per the germline V gene, CDR1 is LGHNT and CDR2 is FRNRAP. J was trimmed by 6 bases and V by 7 bases; bases with no gene match: 3. The CDR3 sequence is 12 residues long. This CDR3 is CASVGLAKTQYF. CDR3 DNA: TGTGCTAGTGTCGGACTAGCGAAGACCCAGTACTTC.

The rearrangement links TRBV9 to TRBJ1-4; D is undetermined. The CDR3 runs to 15 residues. V dropped 5 bases and J dropped 0 bases, with 11 bases sitting between them. In germline, CDR1 is SGDLS, CDR2 YYNGEE. CDR3 in amino acids: CASSPHLATNEKLFF. The CDR3 region has the DNA TGTGCCAGCAGTCCTCATTTGGCAACTAATGAAAAACTGTTTTTT.

In its sample, this clonotype was seen a few times. This chain links TRBV24-1 with TRBJ1-2; unclear D gene. The CDR3 length is 13 residues. Trimming stripped 5 bases from V and 4 bases from J, with 10 bases between. The germline gives CDR1 KGHDR, CDR2 SFDVKD. CDR3 residues: CATSGGPGYGYTF. DNA for the CDR3: TGTGCCACCAGTGGCGGGCCGGGCTATGGCTACACCTTC.

This clonotype was detected only a few times. The rearrangement joins TRBV6-5 to TRBJ1-5; D remains ambiguous. The CDR3 spans 13 residues. V dropped 1 base and J dropped 2 bases, with 3 bases sitting between them. Germline CDR1 is MNHEY and CDR2 is SVGAGI. For the CDR3, the DNA is TGTGCCAGCAGTTACTTGCGCAATCAGCCCCAGCATTTT. Translation: CASSYLRNQPQHF.

This clonotype was observed many times. This chain connects TRBV28 to TRBJ2-2; D remains unclear. In germline, CDR1 is MDHEN, CDR2 SYDVKM. The CDR3 is 15 amino acids. The germline V and J ends were trimmed by 3 bases and 1 base, with 9 bases remaining between them. Written as DNA, the CDR3 is TGTGCCAGCAGTTTGTTGCGGTTGAACACCGGGGAGCTGTTTTTT. It encodes CASSLLRLNTGELFF.

J is TRBJ2-1 and V is TRBV12-3 or TRBV12-4; D possibly corresponds to TRBD1 (6 bases). V lost 6 bases, J lost 11 bases, and 14 bases lay in between. This CDR3 spans 12 amino acids. In nucleotides, the CDR3 is TGTGCCAGCAGCTACCCACAGGGAAAGCAGTTCTTC. The encoded protein is CASSYPQGKQFF.

This clonotype occurred many times. The V call is TRBV20-1, the J call TRBJ2-3, with D tentatively TRBD2 (5 bases). Germline V gene lookup returns CDR1 DFQATT and CDR2 SNEGSKA (reference sequence). Deletions cut 3 bases from V and 2 bases from J, with 12 bases between. The CDR3 spans 14 residues. The CDR3 bases are TGCAGTGCTAGGACTACCCATTTCACAGATACGCAGTATTTT. It encodes CSARTTHFTDTQYF.

The rearrangement uses TRBV4-1 and TRBJ2-7; the match to TRBD1 covers 8 bases. The CDR3 extends over 17 amino acids. Germline CDR1 reads MGHRA; CDR2 reads YSYEKL. After removal of 3 bases from V and 5 bases from J, the junction contained 15 bases not matched to a gene. CDR3 nucleotide sequence: TGCGCCAGCAGCCATGACAGGGGAGGTACCCGTGGCGACGAGCAGTACTTC. Translating it yields CASSHDRGGTRGDEQYF.

This clonotype was seen many times. V and J are TRBV12-3 or TRBV12-4 and TRBJ1-5; D is possibly TRBD1 (5 bases). The V and J ends lost 1 base and 2 bases respectively, with 21 bases between them. The CDR3 consists of 19 residues. The CDR3 sequence is CASSLGLPTAGLGNQPQHF. CDR3 bases: TGTGCCAGCAGTTTAGGGTTACCTACGGCAGGGCTAGGCAATCAGCCCCAGCATTTT.

This clonotype was seen ten or more times. V and J are TRBV12-3 or TRBV12-4 and TRBJ1-5, with TRBD1 matching 8 bases. Germline trimming cut 5 bases from V and 3 bases from J; bases unmatched to any gene: 6. The CDR3 is 15 residues long. The CDR3 sequence is CASSTRQGNNQPQHF. The CDR3 coding sequence is TGTGCCAGCAGTACAAGACAGGGGAACAATCAGCCCCAGCATTTT.

The V gene is TRBV6-1, the J gene TRBJ2-3; D may be TRBD2 (6 bases). Germline lookup yields CDR1 MNHNS and CDR2 SASEGT. CDR3 length: 14 amino acids. Trimming removed 1 base at V and 5 bases at J, with 10 bases between. In DNA, the CDR3 is TGTGCCAGCAGTGAAGGCGGAGGGGTAGATACGCAGTATTTT. Amino acids: CASSEGGGVDTQYF.

The genes are TRBV5-1 and TRBJ2-2, with 9 bases lining up with TRBD1. The CDR3 covers 15 residues. CDR1 is SGHRS and CDR2 is YFSETQ in the germline V gene. The trim removed 6 bases at V and 4 bases at J, leaving 7 bases unmatched. In DNA, the CDR3 is TGCGCCAGCAAAGAGACAGGGGGGAGCACCGGGGAGCTGTTTTTT. Residues: CASKETGGSTGELFF.

This clonotype came up many times. The chain couples TRBV7-2 to TRBJ2-2, with D perhaps TRBD1 (7 bases). CDR1 and CDR2 (germline): SGHTA, FQGNSA. V dropped 6 bases and J dropped 5 bases, with 13 bases sitting between them. The CDR3 runs 14 residues. CDR3 nucleotide sequence: TGTGCCAGCAGTCTGGCAGGGGGGACCGGGGAGCTGTTTTTT. Protein product: CASSLAGGTGELFF.

V gene TRBV7-2 combines with J gene TRBJ2-1; 7 nucleotides line up with TRBD1. CDR3 length: 17 amino acids. V lost 2 bases, J lost 0 bases, and 7 bases stayed unmatched. Germline CDR1 and CDR2: SGHTA and FQGNSA. CDR3 amino acids: CASSLTGQPSSYNEQFF. CDR3 coding DNA: TGTGCCAGCAGCTTAACGGGACAGCCCAGCTCCTACAATGAGCAGTTCTTC.

This clonotype has a handful of counts. The rearrangement joins TRBV20-1 to TRBJ2-3, with D hard to call. Germline V CDR1 and CDR2: DFQATT, SNEGSKA (reference sequence). The CDR3 is made up of 11 amino acids. The CDR3 DNA reads as TGCAGGGGCCCCTCGACAGATACGCAGTATTTT. As protein: CRGPSTDTQYF.

V gene TRBV19 combines with J gene TRBJ2-3; unclear D gene. Germline lookup yields CDR1 LNHDA and CDR2 SQIVND (reference sequence). V lost 7 bases, J lost 2 bases, and 10 bases lay in between. This CDR3 has 13 residues. CDR3 residues: CASMSRHTDTQYF. The CDR3, as DNA: TGTGCCAGTATGAGCCGACACACAGATACGCAGTATTTT. Looking up the rest from reference TRBV19 and TRBJ2-3 gives the full variable domain: DGGITQSPKYLFRKEGQNVTLSCEQNLNHDAMYWYRQDPGQGLRLIYYSQIVNDFQKGDIAEGYSVSREKKESFPLTVTSAQKNPTAFYLCASMSRHTDTQYFGPGTRLTVL.

The table lists this clonotype with many counts. CDR3 amino acids: CASSAPGLYYNEQFF. The CDR3 DNA sequence: TGTGCCAGCAGTGCCCCGGGACTATACTACAATGAGCAGTTCTTC. The chain employs TRBV2 and TRBJ2-1, with TRBD2 identical over 7 bases. V lost 4 bases and J lost 3; bases outside the gene matches: 6. CDR1 is SNHLY, CDR2 FYNNEI, per germline. This CDR3 is 15 amino acids long.

This clonotype has more than one count but fewer than ten. This chain connects TRBV10-3 to TRBJ1-1; no reliable D call. Looked up from germline, CDR1 is ENHRY and CDR2 is SYGVKD. V lost 7 bases and J 4 bases, leaving 16 bases between the germline ends. The CDR3 consists of 14 residues. CDR3 sequence reads: CAIKGTLGFTEAFF. The CDR3 nucleotides read TGTGCCATCAAGGGCACTCTGGGTTTCACTGAAGCTTTCTTT.

This clonotype occurred many times. The J gene is TRBJ2-2, the V gene TRBV2; unclear D gene. Germline V gene lookup returns CDR1 SNHLY and CDR2 FYNNEI. V was shortened by 3 bases and J by 4 bases, with 9 bases between the two germline ends. The CDR3 consists of 14 residues. The CDR3 nucleotides are TGTGCCAGCAGTGATTGGCGTGGCACCGGGGAGCTGTTTTTT. This gives the protein CASSDWRGTGELFF.

The V call is TRBV10-3, the J call TRBJ2-7; D possibly matches TRBD1 or TRBD2 (7 bases each). V gave up 11 bases and J gave up 5 bases, with 13 bases separating them. The CDR3 sequence is 11 residues long. Germline V lookup: CDR1 ENHRY, CDR2 SYGVKD. In nucleotides, the CDR3 is TGTGCCGCAGGGGGGGGGGACGAGCAGTACTTC. Protein: CAAGGGDEQYF.

This clonotype was counted a few times. V usage is TRBV19 and J usage is TRBJ2-7; D may be TRBD1 (5 bases). In germline, CDR1 is LNHDA, CDR2 SQIVND (reference sequence). The CDR3 sequence is 13 residues long. Deletions cut 3 bases from V and 6 bases from J, with 12 bases between. Here the CDR3 reads CASSIQGNSEQYF. DNA of the CDR3: TGTGCCAGTAGTATTCAGGGTAATTCCGAGCAGTACTTC.

The V and J genes are TRBV9 and TRBJ2-1; TRBD2 matches 13 bases. The CDR3 contains 16 residues. V dropped 1 base and J dropped 7; count of bases not matched to a gene: 5. In germline, CDR1 is SGDLS, CDR2 YYNGEE. CDR3 DNA: TGTGCCAGCAGCGTACTCGGACTAGCGGGAGTGAATGAGCAGTTCTTC. It yields the protein CASSVLGLAGVNEQFF. The full variable domain, rest sourced from reference TRBV9 and TRBJ2-1, is DSGVTQTPKHLITATGQRVTLRCSPRSGDLSVYWYQQSLDQGLQFLIQYYNGEERAKGNILERFSAQQFPDLHSELNLSSLELGDSALYFCASSVLGLAGVNEQFFGPGTRLTVL.